This T cell receptor beta chain stems from a study of cytomegalovirus exposure and HLA in healthy donors. 13 Jbeta primers and 60 Vbeta primers were used for the PCR. Clones were sequenced by immunoSEQ multiplex PCR, and TCRdb holds only the in-frame ones, with some missing. The sample comprises approximately 80,000 clones, 65% to 80% of which are singletons, and 11% rests with the top ten. Note on this clone: Antigen: not known.

Study-wide findings and caveats: In a later analysis, TCR beta V- and J-gene trimming showed a link to a missense DCLRE1C variant.

The germline V gene has CDR1 SGHRS and CDR2 YFSETQ. Unmatched junction bases numbered 7, after V lost 0 bases and J lost 5 bases. CDR3 size: 17 residues. This rearrangement joins TRBV5-1 to TRBJ2-3; 12 bases map to TRBD2. This TCR came from a woman aged 40 to 50 in good health and CMV-seropositive. The sample consisted of PBMCs. The chain's CDR3 is CASSLALAGGPGDTQYF. DNA for the CDR3: TGCGCCAGCAGCTTGGCCCTAGCGGGAGGGCCGGGAGATACGCAGTATTTT. Together with reference TRBV5-1 and TRBJ2-3, the CDR3 gives the full variable domain: KAGVTQTPRYLIKTRGQQVTLSCSPISGHRSVSWYQQTPGQGLQFLFEYFSETQRNKGNFPGRFSGRQFSNSRSEMNVSTLELGDSALYLCASSLALAGGPGDTQYFGPGTRLTVL.